A selection of T cell receptor beta chains follows, all from one sample in a study of cytomegalovirus exposure and HLA in healthy donors. Sequenced by immunoSEQ multiplex PCR; TCRdb stores in-frame clones only, minus some. The sample yields about 73,000 clones, about 95% seen once. Sequencing was performed on PBMCs. The receptors stem from a man aged 18 to 35 in good health and CMV-seronegative. Both conserved end residues are part of each CDR3. The D gene is left open where the match is weak. Clone size is given for some rows only: seen once, a few or many times, or a class if the clone is expanded.

>TRBV7-8|TRBJ1-6|.|TRBD1
TGTGCCAGCAGCTCGACAGGGGGCGTAGGTTCACCCCTCCACTTT
CASSSTGGVGSPLHF
>TRBV19|TRBJ2-3|once|.
TGTGCCAGTAGTCCCACAGGTCCTAGCACAGATACGCAGTATTTT
CASSPTGPSTDTQYF
>TRBV10-1|TRBJ1-4|.|.
TGCGCCAGCAGTGTCCTGGACAGCGTGGAGGAAAAACTGTTTTTT
CASSVLDSVEEKLFF
>TRBV27|TRBJ1-1|once|.
TGTGCCAGCAGGCCGGGACATATGAACACTGAAGCTTTCTTT
CASRPGHMNTEAFF
>TRBV15|TRBJ1-1|.|TRBD1
TGTGCCACCAGCGCTCAAAACACAGGGGAGGTGGAAGCTTTCTTT
CATSAQNTGEVEAFF
>TRBV11-1|TRBJ2-2|.|.
TGTGCCAGCAGCTTATTCCCAGGGGCCAGGGCCGGGGAGCTGTTTTTT
CASSLFPGARAGELFF
>TRBV6-5|TRBJ1-2|.|.
TGTGCCAGCAGTTCTGCGGGGACTGGCTACACCTTC
CASSSAGTGYTF
>TRBV5-8|TRBJ2-7|.|.
TGTGCCAGCAGCCCCGCGGGGGCCAAAGGGAAGCAGTACTTC
CASSPAGAKGKQYF
>TRBV27|TRBJ2-2|.|TRBD2
TGTGCCAGCAGTTTTTCGTGGGGGGGAGCGAACACCGGGGAGCTGTTTTTT
CASSFSWGGANTGELFF
>TRBV9|TRBJ2-5|.|.
TGTGCCAGCAGCGCTACCCCGGGACTCCAAGAGACCCAGTACTTC
CASSATPGLQETQYF
>TRBV28|TRBJ2-7|.|TRBD2
TGTGCCACGGGGAGGGGCCTTACTAACGAGCAGTACTTC
CATGRGLTNEQYF
>TRBV7-9|TRBJ2-5|.|.
TGTGCCAGCAGCTCAGAGGTAGCCGACCAAGAGACCCAGTACTTC
CASSSEVADQETQYF
>TRBV4-3|TRBJ2-6|.|.
TGCGCCAGCAGCCCCGCAGGCACAAGCTCTGGGGCCAACGTCCTGACTTTC
CASSPAGTSSGANVLTF
>TRBV27|TRBJ1-3|.|.
TGTGCCAGCAGTTTTTCGGGTTGGGGGGACACCATATATTTT
CASSFSGWGDTIYF
>TRBV7-2|TRBJ2-1|.|.
TGTGCCAGCAGCTCCTCATTGGTAGTCAATGAGCAGTTCTTC
CASSSSLVVNEQFF
>TRBV27|TRBJ2-3|.|.
TGTGCCAGCGGCCTACTAGGGCCGGCGGGCACAGATACGCAGTATTTT
CASGLLGPAGTDTQYF
>TRBV5-1|TRBJ1-1|.|.
TGCGCCAGCAGCTCCCGCGTTGGCACTGAAGCTTTCTTT
CASSSRVGTEAFF
>TRBV7-2|TRBJ2-5|once|TRBD2
TGTGCCAGCAGCTTGGGAACTAGCGGGGCTAAGGAGACCCAGTACTTC
CASSLGTSGAKETQYF
>TRBV6-4|TRBJ2-2|.|TRBD2
TGTGCCAGCAGTGAAAGCGGGGGGGCCACCGGGGAGCTGTTTTTT
CASSESGGATGELFF
>TRBV27|TRBJ2-1|.|.
TGTGCCAGCAGTTTTCAGATGAGCGATGAGCAGTTCTTC
CASSFQMSDEQFF
>TRBV6-6|TRBJ1-2|.|.
TGTGCCAGCAGTTCCACAGGGTTTGGCTACACCTTC
CASSSTGFGYTF
>TRBV18|TRBJ1-3|.|.
TGTGCCAGCTCACATGGCAGCTCTGGAAACACCATATATTTT
CASSHGSSGNTIYF
>TRBV19|TRBJ2-3|.|TRBD2
TGTGCCAGTAGGGGGCGGGGGGAAGATACGCAGTATTTT
CASRGRGEDTQYF
>TRBV5-5|TRBJ2-3|.|.
TGTGCCAGCAGCTCTGGATTATCCCCCGGGTGGGAGACTAGCACAGATACGCAGTATTTT
CASSSGLSPGWETSTDTQYF
>TRBV5-1|TRBJ1-2|.|TRBD1
TGCGCCAGCAGCTTAAGGGACAGCTATGGCTACACCTTC
CASSLRDSYGYTF
>TRBV10-2|TRBJ2-7|.|TRBD1
TGCGCCAGCAGCACCGGGACAGGGATTTCATACGAGCAGTACTTC
CASSTGTGISYEQYF
>TRBV5-1|TRBJ2-3|.|TRBD2
TGCGCCAGCAGCCGATCCGGGACTAGCGCAGATACGCAGTATTTT
CASSRSGTSADTQYF
>TRBV5-6|TRBJ1-1|.|TRBD1
TGTGCCAGCAGCTGGGGGACAGGGGGGAACACTGAAGCTTTCTTT
CASSWGTGGNTEAFF
>TRBV2|TRBJ1-2|.|.
TGTGCCAGCAGTGAAGGCAGCAGGGGCTATGGCTACACCTTC
CASSEGSRGYGYTF
>TRBV27|TRBJ2-7|.|TRBD1
TGTGCCAGCCCTAAGGGACAGGGGGCGAAGGAGCAGTACTTC
CASPKGQGAKEQYF
>TRBV11-1|TRBJ2-3|.|.
TGTGCCAGCAGCCCTCTCGGAGGGAGCACAGATACGCAGTATTTT
CASSPLGGSTDTQYF
>TRBV5-8|TRBJ1-2|.|TRBD1
TGTGCCAGCAGCTTGGACAGGGGCGCCTCTAACTATGGCTACACCTTC
CASSLDRGASNYGYTF
>TRBV5-6|TRBJ2-3|.|.
TGTGCCAGCAGCGTAACAGGCTTCACAGATACGCAGTATTTT
CASSVTGFTDTQYF
>TRBV18|TRBJ1-3|.|.
TGTGCCAGCTCACCCGGTGCCTCTGGAAACACCATATATTTT
CASSPGASGNTIYF
>TRBV27|TRBJ2-1|.|.
TGTGCCAGCAGCCTACAGGGCCCCTACAATGAGCAGTTCTTC
CASSLQGPYNEQFF
>TRBV2|TRBJ2-2|.|TRBD1
TGTGCCAGCAAGGCGACAGGGGAGTCCGCGAACACCGGGGAGCTGTTTTTT
CASKATGESANTGELFF
>TRBV28|TRBJ2-7|.|TRBD2
TGTGCCAGCAGTTTAGAGGGACTAGCGAACTCCTACGAGCAGTACTTC
CASSLEGLANSYEQYF
>TRBV30|TRBJ1-5|.|TRBD1
TGTGCCTGGAGTCTAACAGGGGGCTCTGGTCAGCCCCAGCATTTT
CAWSLTGGSGQPQHF
>TRBV14|TRBJ2-7|.|TRBD2
TGTGCCAGCAGCCTGACTAGCGGGGGTCTCGACGAGCAGTACTTC
CASSLTSGGLDEQYF
>TRBV5-6|TRBJ2-3|.|TRBD2
TGTGCCAGCAGCTCTGCGGAGCGGGGGATCACAGATACGCAGTATTTT
CASSSAERGITDTQYF
>TRBV2|TRBJ2-2|.|.
TGTGCCAGCAAGGAGACAGAGACTTACACCGGGGAGCTGTTTTTT
CASKETETYTGELFF
>TRBV28|TRBJ1-5|.|TRBD1
TGTGCCAGCAGTTCACAGGGGAATCAGCCCCAGCATTTT
CASSSQGNQPQHF
>TRBV9|TRBJ1-2|.|.
TGTGCCAGCAGCGCTGGGACACCGGATGGCTACACCTTC
CASSAGTPDGYTF
>TRBV4-1|TRBJ1-6|.|.
TGCGCCAGCAGCCCCCCGACAGGAAGGGGGATTTTAAGATCACCCCTCCACTTT
CASSPPTGRGILRSPLHF
>TRBV19|TRBJ1-1|.|.
TGTGCCAGTACCATTACTCTCACAGTGAACACTGAAGCTTTCTTT
CASTITLTVNTEAFF
>TRBV7-9|TRBJ2-7|once|TRBD1
TGTGCCAGCAGCTTAAGGACAGGGAGCTACGAGCAGTACTTC
CASSLRTGSYEQYF
>TRBV5-1|TRBJ2-3|once|TRBD2
TGCGCCAGCAAATCAGCGGGGGATAAAGATACGCAGTATTTT
CASKSAGDKDTQYF
>TRBV5-1|TRBJ1-2|.|.
TGCGCCAGCAGGTCGGACAGAGGAGTTGACTACACCTTC
CASRSDRGVDYTF
>TRBV9|TRBJ1-5|once|.
TGTGCCAGCAGCGTGACCTGGGGCAGCAATCAGCCCCAGCATTTT
CASSVTWGSNQPQHF
>TRBV7-2|TRBJ1-2|.|.
TGTGCCAGCAGCTTAGGGCCCGGGATCTATGGCTACACCTTC
CASSLGPGIYGYTF
>TRBV11-2|TRBJ2-3|.|.
TGTGCCAGCAGCCGCAACTTTCAGGGTCTTAGCACAGATACGCAGTATTTT
CASSRNFQGLSTDTQYF
>TRBV11-3|TRBJ2-2|.|.
TGTGCCAGCAGCCTTGCCCTAGGGGGGGGCACCGGGGAGCTGTTTTTT
CASSLALGGGTGELFF
>TRBV7-8|TRBJ2-3|.|.
TGTGCCAGCAGCTTAGGGGGGGAACGAGATACGCAGTATTTT
CASSLGGERDTQYF
>TRBV7-9|TRBJ2-3|.|TRBD2
TGTGCCGGGGGGGAGGGGTCCAGCACAGATACGCAGTATTTT
CAGGEGSSTDTQYF
>TRBV12-5|TRBJ2-6|few|.
TGTGCTAGTAAGATCGAACAGCTCTCTGGGGCCAACGTCCTGACTTTC
CASKIEQLSGANVLTF
>TRBV9|TRBJ1-2|.|TRBD1
TGTGCCAGCAGCGTAGCTGCTGGGCAGGGGGTTGGCTATGGCTACACCTTC
CASSVAAGQGVGYGYTF
>TRBV5-5|TRBJ1-1|.|TRBD1
TGTGCCAGCAGCTCAATAAAGAGGACAGGGAGGGTGAAAACTGAAGCTTTCTTT
CASSSIKRTGRVKTEAFF
>TRBV6-1|TRBJ2-7|.|.
TGTGCCAGCAGCCCGCAGGGAGGCGAGCAGTACTTC
CASSPQGGEQYF
>TRBV6-6|TRBJ2-1|once|.
TGTGCCAGCACCCCCCCGGGGTCCACGTACAATGAGCAGTTCTTC
CASTPPGSTYNEQFF
>TRBV7-2|TRBJ2-5|.|TRBD1
TGTGCCAGCAGCTTTACGACAGGGGAGACCCAGTACTTC
CASSFTTGETQYF